What follows are 5 T cell receptor beta chains derived from one specimen sequenced in a study of CD8 T cells in ankylosing spondylitis. MiXCR, run by TCRdb on the 5' RACE reads, gives a single entry per CDR3 protein. The table shows 250,000 to 300,000 distinct CDR3 sequences, with 20% occurring only once. The sequencing input was blood, either unsorted or a sorted T cell fraction (not recorded which). The receptors derive from a male donor with ankylosing spondylitis or in good health (not recorded which).

This clonotype was detected a few times. The chain couples TRBV29-1 to TRBJ2-2; 8 nucleotides align to TRBD2. Losses at the gene ends were 5 bases for V and 6 bases for J; bases not matched to a gene: 8. The CDR3 consists of 14 residues. In germline, CDR1 is SQVTM, CDR2 ANQGSEA. DNA for the CDR3: TGCAGCGTTAACAGCGGGAGACTGCCCGGGGAGCTGTTTTTT. This codes for CSVNSGRLPGELFF.

CDR3 sequence (DNA): TGTGCCAGCAGCTTAGCGGGGGATGGCTACACCTTC. Encoded protein: CASSLAGDGYTF. The chain carries TRBV7-6 and TRBJ1-2; possible D gene TRBD1, 5 bases. The V gene's germline CDR1 is SGHVS and CDR2 FNYEAQ. The CDR3 totals 12 residues. V lost 0 bases and J lost 6, with 5 bases in between.

This sequence joins TRBV12-3 or TRBV12-4 and TRBJ1-2; D ambiguous. This CDR3 is 14 amino acids long. V was pared by 4 bases and J by 6 bases, with 15 bases between. The CDR3 DNA is TGTGCCAGCAGTTCAAGTGGAAGTCGGGATGGCTACACCTTC. Translated, it gives CASSSSGSRDGYTF.

Comment on this clonotype: The junction and the germline gene differ at one end; a read error may be behind it. This rearrangement joins TRBV7-7 to TRBJ2-1; 11 bases align to TRBD1. CDR3 length: 17 amino acids. Germline assignment: CDR1 SSHAT and CDR2 FNYEAQ (reference sequence). In nucleotides, the CDR3 is TGTGCTAGCAGCAGAGTCTCGGGACAGGGGGTCGGGAATGAGCAGTTCTTC. Its protein is CASSRVSGQGVGNEQFF.

This clonotype came up a few times. The V gene is TRBV6-1, the J gene TRBJ2-1; no reliable D call. Trimming took off 1 base at V and 0 bases at J, with 7 bases between the two ends. The germline gives CDR1 MNHNS, CDR2 SASEGT. The CDR3 spans 15 residues. CDR3 loop: CASSEGPGSYNEQFF. The CDR3 DNA sequence: TGTGCCAGCAGTGAAGGCCCGGGCTCCTACAATGAGCAGTTCTTC.